This TCR beta chain was sequenced for a study of T cell responses to AZD1222 COVID-19 vaccine. Study-level results: The donor group comprised mostly white British people and more females; the analysis possibly underestimated clonal diversity. Vaccine-related CD4 TCRs covered spike, predominating at 160-218 and 743-854.

As for this clone: Its matching antigen is unknown.

CDR1 KGHSH and CDR2 LQKENI come from the germline V gene. The CDR3 extends over 13 amino acids. V lost 6 bases to trimming and J lost 6 bases, with 13 bases between them. Sequencing was performed with immunoSEQ multiplex PCR; in TCRdb, only in-frame clones are kept and a portion is missing. The sample lists about 120,000 clones, 90% to 95% occurring once. The sequence was collected from an adult in good health. The sequences come from peripheral blood, collected on day 0 of AZD1222 vaccination. The genes are TRBV18 and TRBJ2-3; unclear D gene. This chain's CDR3 is CASSRPQPDTQYF. CDR3 bases: TGTGCCAGCTCCCGGCCTCAGCCTGATACGCAGTATTTT.